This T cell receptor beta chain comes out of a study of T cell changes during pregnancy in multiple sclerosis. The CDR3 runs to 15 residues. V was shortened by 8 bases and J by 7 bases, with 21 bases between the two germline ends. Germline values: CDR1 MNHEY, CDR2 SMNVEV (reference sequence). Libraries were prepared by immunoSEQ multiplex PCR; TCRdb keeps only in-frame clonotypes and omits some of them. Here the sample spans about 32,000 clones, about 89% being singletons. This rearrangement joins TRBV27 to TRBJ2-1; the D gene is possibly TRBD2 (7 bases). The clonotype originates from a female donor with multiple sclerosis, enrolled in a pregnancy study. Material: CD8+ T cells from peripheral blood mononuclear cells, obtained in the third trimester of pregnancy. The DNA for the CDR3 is TGTGCCAGCTTCGTTCGCGGGGGCCGAACGAATGAGCAGTTCTTC. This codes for CASFVRGGRTNEQFF.